A selection of T cell receptor beta chains follows, all from one sample in a study of blood T cells in healthy people across ages. TCRdb re-analysed the 5' RACE reads in MiXCR, keeping a single row per CDR3 protein. This sample has about 1,500,000 distinct CDR3 sequences; roughly 27% occur once, and the top ten carry approximately 7.7%. The sample consisted of blood. These receptors came from a woman aged 25 to 39 in good health. CDR3s include the opening cysteine and the closing phenylalanine or tryptophan. A D gene is named only where the DNA matches it firmly. Rows may omit the clone size; those that give it use once, few, many or a size class.

-	TRBV30	TRBJ1-5	-	TGTGCCTGGAGTGAGGGGGATGGAAATCAGCCCCAGCATTTT	CAWSEGDGNQPQHF
few	TRBV20-1	TRBJ2-4	-	TGCAGTGCTAGAGAAGAACGCAACATTCAGTACTTC	CSAREERNIQYF
-	TRBV7-9	TRBJ2-1	TRBD1	TGTGCCAGCAGCTTAGCTCCATCCGGGACAGGGCCCAATGAGCAGTTCTTC	CASSLAPSGTGPNEQFF
-	TRBV20-1	TRBJ1-6	TRBD1	TGCAGTGCCGGCCGGACAGGGGTGAATTCACCCCTCCACTTT	CSAGRTGVNSPLHF
few	TRBV9	TRBJ2-3	TRBD2	TGTGCCAGCAGCCCATACCTGGGGACTAGCGGGAGGGCCGTCACAGATACGCAGTATTTT	CASSPYLGTSGRAVTDTQYF
-	TRBV29-1	TRBJ2-2	-	TGCAGCGTTGAAGGGGGCGTGAACACCGGGGAGCTGTTTTTT	CSVEGGVNTGELFF
-	TRBV20-1	TRBJ2-3	-	TGCAGTGCTAGAGATATAAGCACCGGGGGAAGCACAGATACGCAGTATTTT	CSARDISTGGSTDTQYF
many	TRBV5-1	TRBJ2-1	TRBD1	TGCGCCAGCAGCTTGGAGGGACAGCTGACGTTCTTC	CASSLEGQLTFF
-	TRBV12-3/TRBV12-4	TRBJ2-2	-	TGTGCCACCACCTTCGGGTCCGGGATGAACACCGGGGAGCTGTTTTTT	CATTFGSGMNTGELFF
few	TRBV7-2	TRBJ2-5	-	TGTGCCAGCAGCCCCCTGGCAGCTACGAGGGAGCAGTACTTC	CASSPLAATREQYF